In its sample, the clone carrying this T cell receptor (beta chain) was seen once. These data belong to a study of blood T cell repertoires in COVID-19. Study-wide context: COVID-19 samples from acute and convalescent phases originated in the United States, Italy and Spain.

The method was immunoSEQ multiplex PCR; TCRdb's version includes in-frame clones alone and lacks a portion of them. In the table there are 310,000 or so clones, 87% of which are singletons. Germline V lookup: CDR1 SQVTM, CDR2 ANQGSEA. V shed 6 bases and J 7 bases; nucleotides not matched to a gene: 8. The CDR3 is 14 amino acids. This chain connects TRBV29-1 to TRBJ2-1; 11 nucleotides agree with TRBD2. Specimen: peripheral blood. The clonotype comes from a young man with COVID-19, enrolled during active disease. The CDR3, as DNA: TGCAGCGTGTGGCCGGGACTAGCGGCGAATGAGCAGTTCTTC. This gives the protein CSVWPGLAANEQFF.